This T cell receptor (beta chain) stems from a study of blood T cell repertoires in COVID-19. The length of the CDR3 is 14 residues. Germline V gene sequence: CDR1 WSHSY, CDR2 SAAADI. V trimming: 8 bases; J trimming: 7 bases; junction bases outside the gene matches: 12. TCRdb's copy holds only in-frame clones and misses some; the assay was immunoSEQ multiplex PCR. The data show 200,000 to 250,000 clones, about 80% seen once. This sequence originates from a woman between 50 and 59 years old with acute or convalescent COVID-19. The sequencing input was peripheral blood. V is TRBV10-2 and J is TRBJ1-1; 8 positions match TRBD1. The CDR3: CASVIEGQVNEAFF. The CDR3 DNA sequence: TGCGCCAGCGTTATTGAGGGACAGGTCAATGAAGCTTTCTTT.